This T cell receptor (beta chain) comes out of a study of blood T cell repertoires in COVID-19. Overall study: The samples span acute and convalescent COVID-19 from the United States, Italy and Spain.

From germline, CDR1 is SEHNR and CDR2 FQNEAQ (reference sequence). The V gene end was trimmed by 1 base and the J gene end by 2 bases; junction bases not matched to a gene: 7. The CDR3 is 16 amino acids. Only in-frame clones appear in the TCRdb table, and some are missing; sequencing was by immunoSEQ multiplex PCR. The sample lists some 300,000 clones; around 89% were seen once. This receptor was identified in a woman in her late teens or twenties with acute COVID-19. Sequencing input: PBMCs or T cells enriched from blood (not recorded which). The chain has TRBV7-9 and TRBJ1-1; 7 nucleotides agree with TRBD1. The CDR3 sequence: CASSLGQGDSNTEAFF. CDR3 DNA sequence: TGTGCCAGCAGCTTAGGACAGGGCGATTCTAACACTGAAGCTTTCTTT.